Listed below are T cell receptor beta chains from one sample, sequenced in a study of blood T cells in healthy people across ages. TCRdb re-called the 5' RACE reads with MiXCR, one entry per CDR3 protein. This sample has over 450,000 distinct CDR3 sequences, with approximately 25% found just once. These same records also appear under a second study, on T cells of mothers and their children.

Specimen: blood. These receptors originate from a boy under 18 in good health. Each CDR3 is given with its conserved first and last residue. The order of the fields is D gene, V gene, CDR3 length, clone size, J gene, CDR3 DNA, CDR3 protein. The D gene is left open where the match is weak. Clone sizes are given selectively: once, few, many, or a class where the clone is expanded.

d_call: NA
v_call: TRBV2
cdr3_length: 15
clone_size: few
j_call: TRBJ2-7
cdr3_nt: TGTGCCAGCAGTGAAATTCGGGGTAGGCCCTACGAGCAGTACTTC
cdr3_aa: CASSEIRGRPYEQYF

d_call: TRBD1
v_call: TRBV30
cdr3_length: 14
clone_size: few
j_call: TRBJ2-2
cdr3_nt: TGTGCCTGGAGGACGACAGGGGGGACCGGGGAGCTGTTTTTT
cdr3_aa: CAWRTTGGTGELFF

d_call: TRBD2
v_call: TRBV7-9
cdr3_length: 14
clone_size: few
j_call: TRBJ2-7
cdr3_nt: TGTGCCAGCAGCTCAGGACTAGTTGGTTACGAGCAGTACTTC
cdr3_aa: CASSSGLVGYEQYF

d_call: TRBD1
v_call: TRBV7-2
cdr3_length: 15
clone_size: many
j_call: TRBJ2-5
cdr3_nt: TGTGCCAGCAGCTTGCCGGGACAGGGTAGAGAGACCCAGTACTTC
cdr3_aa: CASSLPGQGRETQYF

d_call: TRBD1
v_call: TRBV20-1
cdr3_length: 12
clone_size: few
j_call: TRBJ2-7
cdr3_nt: TGCAGTGCTAGCCCGGGACAGGGGATGCAGTACTTC
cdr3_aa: CSASPGQGMQYF

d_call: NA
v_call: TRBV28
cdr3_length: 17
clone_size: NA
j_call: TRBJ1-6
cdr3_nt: TGTGCCAGCAGTTTAGGTTTGCAGAGCTCCTATAATTCACCCCTCCACTTT
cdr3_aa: CASSLGLQSSYNSPLHF

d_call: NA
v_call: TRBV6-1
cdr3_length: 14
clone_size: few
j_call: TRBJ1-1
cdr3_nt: TGTGCCAGCAGTGTTCAGGGGCCGCCGGCTGAAGCTTTCTTT
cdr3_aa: CASSVQGPPAEAFF

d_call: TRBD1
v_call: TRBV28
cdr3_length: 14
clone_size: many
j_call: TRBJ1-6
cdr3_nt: TGTGCCACCAGACAGGGGGTACTTAATTCACCCCTCCACTTT
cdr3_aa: CATRQGVLNSPLHF

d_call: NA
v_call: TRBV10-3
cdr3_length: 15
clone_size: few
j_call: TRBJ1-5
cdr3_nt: TGTGCCATCCGTGAGTCGACCTTGGGGAATCAGCCCCAGCATTTT
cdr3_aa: CAIRESTLGNQPQHF

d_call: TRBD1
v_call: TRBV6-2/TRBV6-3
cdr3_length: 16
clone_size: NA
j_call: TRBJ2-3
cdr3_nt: TGTGCCAGCAGCGCCCCGACAGGGGGTAGGACAGATACGCAGTATTTT
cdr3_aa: CASSAPTGGRTDTQYF

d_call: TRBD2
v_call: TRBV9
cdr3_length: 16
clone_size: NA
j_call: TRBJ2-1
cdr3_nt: TGTGCCAGCAGCGTGACTAGCGGGGGGGCCTACAATGAGCAGTTCTTC
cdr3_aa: CASSVTSGGAYNEQFF

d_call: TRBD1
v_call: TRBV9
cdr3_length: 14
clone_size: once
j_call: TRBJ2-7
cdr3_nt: TGTGCCAGCAGTTTGGGACAGTTCCTTGGGGAGCAGTACTTC
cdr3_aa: CASSLGQFLGEQYF

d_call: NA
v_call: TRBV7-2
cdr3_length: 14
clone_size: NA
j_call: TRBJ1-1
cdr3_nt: TGTGCCAGCAGCTTAACGGGCAACCCTTTCGCAGCTTTCTTT
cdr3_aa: CASSLTGNPFAAFF

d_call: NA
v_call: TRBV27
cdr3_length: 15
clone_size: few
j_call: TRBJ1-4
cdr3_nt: TGTGCCAGCAGTTTAACAGGGCGACCTAATGAAAAACTGTTTTTT
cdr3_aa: CASSLTGRPNEKLFF

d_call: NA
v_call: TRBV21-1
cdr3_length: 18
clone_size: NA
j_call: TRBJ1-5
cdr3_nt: TGTGCCAGCAGCAACCGACAGGGGGCGAAGGTAGGCAATCAGCCCCAGCATTTT
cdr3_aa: CASSNRQGAKVGNQPQHF

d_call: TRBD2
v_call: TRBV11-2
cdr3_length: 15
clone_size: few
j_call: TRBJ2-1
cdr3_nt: TGTGCCAGCAGCTCCTCTAGCGGGAGGGCCTTTGAGCAGTTCTTC
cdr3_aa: CASSSSSGRAFEQFF

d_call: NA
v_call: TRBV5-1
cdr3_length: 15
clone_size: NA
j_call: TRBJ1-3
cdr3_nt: TGCGCCAGCAGCGTTCGAGGCGACTCTGGAAACACCATATATTTT
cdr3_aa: CASSVRGDSGNTIYF